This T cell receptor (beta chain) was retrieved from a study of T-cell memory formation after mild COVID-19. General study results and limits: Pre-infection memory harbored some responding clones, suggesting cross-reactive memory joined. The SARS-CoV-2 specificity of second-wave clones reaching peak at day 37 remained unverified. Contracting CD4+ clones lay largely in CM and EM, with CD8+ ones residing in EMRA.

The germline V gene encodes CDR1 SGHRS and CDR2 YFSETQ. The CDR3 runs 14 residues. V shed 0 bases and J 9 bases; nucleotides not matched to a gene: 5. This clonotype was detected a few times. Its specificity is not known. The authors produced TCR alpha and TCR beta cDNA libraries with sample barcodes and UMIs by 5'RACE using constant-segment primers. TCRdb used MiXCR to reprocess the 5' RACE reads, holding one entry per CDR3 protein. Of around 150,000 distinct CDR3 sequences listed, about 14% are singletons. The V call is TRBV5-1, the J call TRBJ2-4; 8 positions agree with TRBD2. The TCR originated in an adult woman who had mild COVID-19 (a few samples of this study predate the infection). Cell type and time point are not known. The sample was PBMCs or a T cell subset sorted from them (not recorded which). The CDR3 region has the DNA TGCGCCAGCAGCTTGGACGCGGGACTAGTCATTCAGTACTTC. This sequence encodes CASSLDAGLVIQYF.